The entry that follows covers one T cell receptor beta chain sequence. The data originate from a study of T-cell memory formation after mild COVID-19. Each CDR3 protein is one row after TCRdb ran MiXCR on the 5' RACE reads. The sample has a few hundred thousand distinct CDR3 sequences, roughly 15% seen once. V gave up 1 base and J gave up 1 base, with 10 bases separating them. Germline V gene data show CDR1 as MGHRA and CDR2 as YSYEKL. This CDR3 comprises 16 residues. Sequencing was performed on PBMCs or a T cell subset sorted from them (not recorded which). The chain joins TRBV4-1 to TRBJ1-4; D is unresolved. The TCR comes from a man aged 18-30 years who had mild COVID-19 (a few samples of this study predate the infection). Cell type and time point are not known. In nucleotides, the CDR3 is TGCGCCAGCAGCCAAGCTGTGTCGGGAACTAATGAAAAACTGTTTTTT. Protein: CASSQAVSGTNEKLFF.